Here is one T cell receptor beta chain with its context. As yet, its antigen is unknown. The record originates from a study of shared clonotypes between healthy human individuals. V was clipped by 4 bases and J by 1 base, with 13 bases between them. This CDR3 is built from 15 residues. Germline lookup yields CDR1 SGHRS and CDR2 YFSETQ. Study outcomes and limitations: It was observed that approximately 5% of naive CD4 clonotypes were shared across several donors.

The protocol was immunoSEQ multiplex PCR, while the TCRdb copy is restricted to in-frame clones and leaves out a portion. This table holds some 2,000,000 clones, 95% found once. The TCR comes from a man aged 18 to 30 in good health. Sequencing was carried out using naive CD4+ T cells sorted from blood. As for subset: CD45RA+ positively selected. The gene calls are TRBV5-1 and TRBJ2-3, with a weak D call TRBD2 (5 bases). CDR3 in DNA: TGCGCCAGCAGCCCGTACCTGAGGGGCACAGATACGCAGTATTTT. It specifies CASSPYLRGTDTQYF.